Below, 4 T cell receptor beta chains from the same sample are listed, as sequenced in a study of OX40 agonist ivuxolimab in advanced cancers. Library preparation used the immunoSEQ multiplex PCR assay. TCRdb carries this immuneACCESS record with in-frame sequences only. Its versions omit some clonotypes, under half of them owing to an unresolved V gene in the studies checked, with the rest unexplained. Across this sample there are 80,000 to 100,000 clones, with about 86% seen only once. The ten largest account for roughly 5.5% of the sample. This sample comprised CD4+ or CD8+ T cells sorted from blood, obtained in a trial of the OX40 agonist ivuxolimab. All receptors come from an adult with an advanced solid tumor such as melanoma, head and neck, liver or kidney cancer.

The chain couples TRBV27 to TRBJ2-7; perhaps TRBD1 as D (6 bases). V lost 5 bases, J lost 0 bases, and 11 bases lay in between. Per germline, CDR1 MNHEY and CDR2 SMNVEV (reference sequence). The CDR3 loop spans 14 amino acids. CDR3 nucleotide sequence: TGTGCCAGCAGTCCCTGGGACACCTCCTACGAGCAGTACTTC. The encoded protein is CASSPWDTSYEQYF.

The chain joins TRBV5-1 to TRBJ2-1; D uncertain. Trimming took 6 bases from V and 2 from J, leaving 9 bases between them. This CDR3 contains 13 residues. Germline V CDR1 and CDR2: SGHRS, YFSETQ. The CDR3 DNA follows: TGCGCCAGCACCCGGACCCCCTACAATGAGCAGTTCTTC. Protein sequence: CASTRTPYNEQFF.

J is TRBJ2-3 and V is TRBV10-1, with no clear D. Trimming removed 8 bases at V and 6 bases at J, with 12 bases between. The germline gives CDR1 WNHNN, CDR2 SYGVQD (reference sequence). This CDR3 comprises 12 residues. The CDR3 loop reads CASSFKWDTQYF. As DNA, the CDR3 is TGCGCCAGCTCTTTCAAGTGGGATACGCAGTATTTT.

Here the CDR3 reads CASSPTTVAGNTIYF. Written as DNA, the CDR3 is TGTGCCAGCTCACCCACCACTGTAGCTGGAAACACCATATATTTT. The chain has TRBV18 and TRBJ1-3; D gene uncertain. Germline assignment: CDR1 KGHSH and CDR2 LQKENI. The CDR3 is 15 residues long. The ends were cut back, 3 bases at V and 2 bases at J, with 11 bases in the middle.